This TCR beta chain was sequenced in a study of T-cell reconstitution after alpha-beta-depleted transplantation in children. Findings and limits, study-wide: Some patients showed high day-60 TCRbeta diversity, which derived from surviving recipient T cells and thymic progenitors. T cells produced anew were the main source of T-cell counts and diversity one year after transplant.

Many counts were recorded for this clonotype. What it recognizes is unknown. Unique molecular identifiers tagged the TCRbeta library. MiXCR was run by TCRdb on the PCR reads, yielding one entry per CDR3 protein. The sample includes over 450,000 distinct CDR3 sequences, more than 9% of them seen just once. CDR3 length: 15 residues. The germline gives CDR1 DFQATT, CDR2 SNEGSKA (reference sequence). The V and J ends lost 3 bases and 7 bases respectively, with 19 bases between them. This clonotype was sampled from a child aged 2 to 15 with inherited bone marrow failure, due to receive a stem cell transplant. The chain couples TRBV20-1 to TRBJ1-5; D is possibly TRBD1 (6 bases). The sample consisted of PBMCs, taken before TCRalphabeta/CD19-depleted stem cell transplant. The CDR3 loop reads CSARETGLGSQPQHF. The CDR3 coding sequence is TGCAGTGCTAGGGAAACAGGGTTGGGGTCCCAGCCCCAGCATTTT.